This TCR beta chain originates from a study of blood T cell repertoires in COVID-19. The CDR3 has 16 residues. Germline V gene data show CDR1 as SGHDN and CDR2 as FVKESK. Trimming removed 3 bases from V and 0 bases from J; junction bases left unmatched: 6. The repertoire was sequenced with immunoSEQ multiplex PCR; TCRdb's copy has only in-frame clones and lacks some. The sample has a few hundred thousand clones; under 85% are singletons. The study assigned cohorts using participant-reported clinical history. Each recovered donor of Cohort 3 presented with two negative PCRs, clearance, or symptom resolution.

This chain links TRBV14 with TRBJ2-3; TRBD1 agrees at 7 bases. Sequenced sample: PBMCs or T cells enriched from blood (not recorded which). This TCR was sampled from a woman aged 45-65 years who had recovered from COVID-19. CDR3 coding DNA: TGTGCCAGCAGCCACCTTACAGGGGTTAGCACAGATACGCAGTATTTT. Its translation: CASSHLTGVSTDTQYF.